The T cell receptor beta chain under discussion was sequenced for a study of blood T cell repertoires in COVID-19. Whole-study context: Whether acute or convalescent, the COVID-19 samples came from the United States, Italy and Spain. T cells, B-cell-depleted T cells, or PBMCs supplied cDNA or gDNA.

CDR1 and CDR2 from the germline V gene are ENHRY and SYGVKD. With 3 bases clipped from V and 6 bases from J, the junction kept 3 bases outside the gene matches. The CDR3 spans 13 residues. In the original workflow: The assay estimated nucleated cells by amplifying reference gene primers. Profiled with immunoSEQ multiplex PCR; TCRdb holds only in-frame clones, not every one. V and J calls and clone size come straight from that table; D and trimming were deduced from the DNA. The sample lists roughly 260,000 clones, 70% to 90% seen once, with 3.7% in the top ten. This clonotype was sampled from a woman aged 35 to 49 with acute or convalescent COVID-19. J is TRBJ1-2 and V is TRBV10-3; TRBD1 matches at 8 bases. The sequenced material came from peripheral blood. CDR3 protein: CAISDRGLDGYTF. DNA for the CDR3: TGTGCCATCAGTGACAGGGGGCTGGATGGCTACACCTTC.